This T cell receptor beta chain stems from a study of OX40 agonist ivuxolimab in advanced cancers. Looking at the study overall: Ivuxolimab was administered intravenously to patients at 0.01 to 10 mg/kg every 2 weeks. Treatment received earlier with anti-PD-1, anti-PD-L1 or anti-CTLA-4 agents was allowed, and 40% had some. Partial responses, seen in three patients, involved one hepatocellular carcinoma and two cutaneous melanomas.

J was trimmed by 8 bases and V by 7 bases; bases with no gene match: 9. The V gene's germline CDR1 is SNHLY and CDR2 FYNNEI. The CDR3 has 14 residues. Findings of the study overall: CD4+ and CD8+ T cells in blood underwent clonal expansion by week 6 at 0.1 to 3.0 mg/kg.

Produced via immunoSEQ multiplex PCR; TCRdb's table is partial and in-frame only. The sample carries about 60,000 clones, roughly 87% recorded once. A note on this clone: The antigen is not known.

This chain links TRBV2 with TRBJ1-2; 11 nucleotides match TRBD1. The TCR was taken from an adult with an advanced solid tumor such as melanoma, head and neck, liver or kidney cancer. Sequencing used CD4+ or CD8+ T cells sorted from blood, obtained in a trial of the OX40 agonist ivuxolimab. CDR3 nucleotides: TGTGCCAGCATAAAAGGACAGGGGGCAGGGGGCTACACCTTC. Residues: CASIKGQGAGGYTF.